This T cell receptor beta chain was observed in a study of vaccination effects on CD4 cells after COVID-19 (dated by TCRdb to about 2022). Some background on the complete study: In the ViraFEST assay, PBMC were stimulated with viral peptide pools, and antigen-specific CD4+ T cell clonotypes were then identified by expansion using TCR sequencing. The full study included some eleven COVID-19 convalescent patients and a handful of SARS-CoV-2-naive healthy vaccine recipients. The study compared SARS-CoV-2 spike-specific CD4+ TCR repertoires before and after mRNA vaccination in COVID-19 convalescent patients and infection-naive vaccine recipients. Some 2 million PBMC per well were cultured in IMDM with roughly 5% human AB serum, 10 IU/ml IL-2 and gentamicin, plus 10 ug/ml peptides. Cultures from other donors in the study were sequenced using the Oncomine TCR Beta short-read assay on an Illumina iSeq 100. Two doses of either the BNT162b2 or the mRNA-1273 mRNA SARS-CoV-2 vaccine were administered to participants. The paper's findings and limits, for the study overall: Both infection-induced and vaccine-induced clones contracted markedly at late post-vaccination timepoints, which is consistent with waning T cell responses. In healthy vaccine recipients, vaccine-induced clones were almost all SARS-CoV-2 mono-reactive, with only 1 of 255 cross-reactive with common cold coronaviruses. Limitations of the study were the small number of convalescent patients and the absence of early post-infection timepoints.

After less than 13 days of culture, CD4+ T cells were isolated with the EasySep CD4+ T cell isolation kit. Negative nucleocapsid antibody results before and after vaccination confirmed that the healthy vaccine recipients had no prior SARS-CoV-2 infection. Half of the culture medium was replaced with fresh IL-2-containing medium on days 3 and 7. Unless otherwise noted, each peptide stimulation condition was cultured in triplicate wells. PBMC were separated from whole blood using Ficoll-Paque Plus gradient centrifugation and were then either cryopreserved at -140C or used fresh. The QIAamp micro DNA kit was used to extract genomic DNA from the cultured CD4+ T cells. According to the germline V gene (reference sequence), CDR1 reads LGHDT and CDR2 reads YNNKEL. Trimming takes 3 bases from V and 0 bases from J, and the germline ends sit 11 bases apart. Its CDR3 holds 15 amino acids, cysteine through phenylalanine. Here the CDR3 DNA is all that survives: 45 bases in frame from base 1.

This clone was detected only a few times. The antigen it recognizes is unknown. Base qualities were left out, and no much larger clone turns up one base away. The protocol used for the library was the immunoSEQ multiplex PCR assay. DNA from the cultured, isolated CD4+ T cells was subjected to TCR beta CDR3 sequencing. The paper's data handling went like this. The analysis removed non-productive TCR sequences, trimmed reads to the CDR3 region, and retained only CDR3s that were 7 or more amino acids long. The MANAFEST web app was used to pick out antigen-specific clonotypes by comparing their expansion in peptide wells with that in reference cultures. To be called positive, a clone needed expansion at FDR<0.05 compared with the reference and with all other wells, an odds ratio greater than 5, and a frequency greater than 0.1% in two replicate wells. A clonotype was called cross-reactive if it was significantly expanded both in SARS-CoV-2 spike wells and in at least one common cold coronavirus spike condition. CDR3 similarity was assessed by Levenshtein distance using the stringdist R package, and unrooted trees were constructed with ape in R 3.6.1. Held by TCRdb, this immuneACCESS table contains in-frame sequences only and omits some clones. Under half of the omission traces to an unresolved V gene where checked; the cause of the rest is unknown. V, J and clone size were drawn from that table, and D and trimming were deduced from the DNA. The sample records more than 50,000 clones, 70% to 80% of which are singletons. The ten largest make up roughly 3% of the sample.

Sequences were derived from CD4+ T cells from PBMCs cultured without peptide, sampled before COVID-19 vaccination. This TCR came from a human donor who received a COVID-19 vaccine. The chain uses TRBV3-1 (or the pseudogene TRBV3-2) and TRBJ1-2, and perhaps TRBD1 as D gene, on 5 matching bases. The DNA is as follows: TGTGCCAGCAGCCACGCCGCGGGGGCTAACTATGGCTACACCTTC. It is translated as CASSHAAGANYGYTF.